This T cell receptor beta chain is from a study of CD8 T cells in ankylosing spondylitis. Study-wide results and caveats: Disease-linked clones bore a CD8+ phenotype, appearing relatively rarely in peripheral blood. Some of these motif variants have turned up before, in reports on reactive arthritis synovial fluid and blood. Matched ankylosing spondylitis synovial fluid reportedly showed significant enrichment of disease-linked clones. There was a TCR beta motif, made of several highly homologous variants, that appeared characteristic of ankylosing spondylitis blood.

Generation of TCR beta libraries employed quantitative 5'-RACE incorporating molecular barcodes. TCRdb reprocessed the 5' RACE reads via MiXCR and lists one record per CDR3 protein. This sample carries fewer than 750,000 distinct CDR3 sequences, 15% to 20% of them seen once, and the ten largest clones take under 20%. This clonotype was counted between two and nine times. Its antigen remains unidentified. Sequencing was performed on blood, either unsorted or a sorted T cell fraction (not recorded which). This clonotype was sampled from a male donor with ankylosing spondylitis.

The CDR3: CASSLFSVRDQETQYF. The CDR3 region has the DNA TGTGCCAGCAGTTTATTTTCGGTCCGGGACCAAGAGACCCAGTACTTC. The gene calls are TRBV12-3 or TRBV12-4 and TRBJ2-5; D remains ambiguous. The CDR3 length is 16 residues. V lost 2 bases and J lost 0, with 13 bases in between.